A single sample is the source of the 26 T cell receptor beta chains below, sequenced in a study of cytomegalovirus exposure and HLA in healthy donors. Using immunoSEQ multiplex PCR, the repertoire was profiled, and TCRdb retains in-frame clones only, with some absent. The repertoire holds 150,000 or so clones, 85% to 90% seen once, with roughly 6.5% in the top ten. The sample consisted of PBMCs. These receptors all stem from a woman younger than 45 in good health and CMV-seropositive.

The genes are TRBV27 and TRBJ2-1, with D possibly being TRBD1 (6 bases). The germline CDR1 and CDR2 sequences are MNHEY and SMNVEV (reference sequence). The CDR3 loop spans 14 amino acids. V dropped 5 bases and J dropped 4 bases, with 12 bases sitting between them. The CDR3 reads CASSHRQAYNEQFF. CDR3 sequence (DNA): TGTGCCAGCAGTCACAGACAGGCTTACAATGAGCAGTTCTTC.

This chain connects TRBV6-5 to TRBJ1-3; no clear D gene. V was cut by 6 bases and J by 4 bases, with 4 bases left in between. The CDR3 loop spans 11 amino acids. The germline V gene has CDR1 MNHEY and CDR2 SVGAGI. The CDR3 DNA reads as TGTGCCAGCAGACTCGGAAACACCATATATTTT. It translates to CASRLGNTIYF.

This clone was counted at least ten times. The chain couples TRBV2 to TRBJ1-2; tentative D call: TRBD1 (6 bases). CDR3 length equals 12 residues. The V end was cut by 11 bases, the J end by 4 bases, with 14 bases between. CDR1 SNHLY and CDR2 FYNNEI come from the germline V gene. DNA for the CDR3: TGTGCCGAAGGGGGGGAGCGCTATGGCTACACCTTC. This sequence encodes CAEGGERYGYTF.

The gene calls are TRBV5-1 and TRBJ2-1, with TRBD2 matching 11 bases. With 0 bases clipped from V and 6 bases from J, the junction kept 14 bases outside the gene matches. The germline gives CDR1 SGHRS, CDR2 YFSETQ. The CDR3 has 19 amino acids. The CDR3 region has the DNA TGCGCCAGCAGCTTGGCCGGGCTAGCGGGGGGTCCGATTGGCAATGAGCAGTTCTTC. Amino acids: CASSLAGLAGGPIGNEQFF.

This chain links TRBV5-1 with TRBJ1-3, with D maybe TRBD1 (6 bases). The germline V gene encodes CDR1 SGHRS and CDR2 YFSETQ. This CDR3 is built from 13 residues. V lost 4 bases, J lost 3 bases, and 8 bases lay in between. The chain's CDR3 is CASSRDIGNTIYF. CDR3 DNA sequence: TGCGCCAGCAGCCGGGACATTGGAAACACCATATATTTT.

This chain uses TRBV28 with TRBJ1-4; D possibly corresponds to TRBD1 (6 bases). Per germline, CDR1 MDHEN and CDR2 SYDVKM. This CDR3 has 18 amino acids. The V gene lost 3 bases and the J gene lost 8 bases, with 25 bases spanning the gap. The CDR3 region is CASSFSTPSTGRREKLFF. CDR3 DNA: TGTGCCAGCAGTTTTAGTACCCCGTCGACAGGCAGAAGGGAAAAACTGTTTTTT. The full variable domain, rest sourced from reference TRBV28 and TRBJ1-4, is DVKVTQSSRYLVKRTGEKVFLECVQDMDHENMFWYRQDPGLGLRLIYFSYDVKMKEKGDIPEGYSVSREKKERFSLILESASTNQTSMYLCASSFSTPSTGRREKLFFGSGTQLSVL.

V and J are TRBV5-4 and TRBJ1-6, with TRBD1 as a possible D gene (6 bases). The CDR3 runs to 16 residues. V shed 0 bases and J shed 7 bases, with 14 bases lying between them. Germline CDR1 and CDR2: SGHNT and YYREEE (reference sequence). In DNA form, the CDR3 reads TGTGCCAGCAGCTTGGCCAAGAGGGGGATCAATTCACCCCTCCACTTT. The encoded protein is CASSLAKRGINSPLHF.

The chain joins TRBV10-1 to TRBJ2-1; TRBD1 matches 8 bases. CDR3 length: 15 residues. Germline CDR1 WNHNN, CDR2 SYGVQD (reference sequence). V lost 4 bases, J lost 6 bases, and 8 bases stayed unmatched. The chain's CDR3 is CASSVADRDSNEQFF. The CDR3 DNA reads TGCGCCAGCAGTGTCGCGGACAGGGACAGCAATGAGCAGTTCTTC.

The J gene is TRBJ1-3, the V gene TRBV5-1, with 7 bases fitting TRBD1. Trimming cost V 6 bases and J 1 base; bases outside gene matches: 7. This CDR3 is 15 amino acids long. CDR1 is SGHRS, CDR2 YFSETQ, per germline. The CDR3 protein is CASTVSTGSGNTIYF. CDR3 in DNA: TGCGCCAGCACCGTATCGACAGGGTCTGGAAACACCATATATTTT.

V is TRBV5-1 and J is TRBJ2-1; D gene unclear. Germline CDR1 SGHRS, CDR2 YFSETQ. The CDR3 spans 14 residues. Trimming shortened V by 1 base and J by 5 bases, and 10 bases separated the two germline ends. This CDR3 reads CASSLPSSDNEQFF. The DNA of the CDR3 is TGCGCCAGCAGCTTGCCTAGTTCCGACAATGAGCAGTTCTTC.

The gene calls are TRBV6-4 and TRBJ1-6; 9 nucleotides agree with TRBD1. CDR3 length equals 14 residues. Per the germline V gene, CDR1 is MRHNA and CDR2 is SNTAGT. The V segment lost 6 bases and the J segment 7 bases; nucleotides outside the gene matches: 4. CDR3 amino acids: CASRRGTGNSPLHF. CDR3 nucleotides: TGTGCCAGCAGGCGGGGGACAGGGAATTCACCCCTCCACTTT.

The CDR3 is CASSSSGGTGELFF. The CDR3 DNA follows: TGTGCCAGCAGCTCCAGCGGGGGGACCGGGGAGCTGTTTTTT. The J gene is TRBJ2-2, the V gene TRBV28; TRBD2 aligns across 9 bases. Germline V gene sequence: CDR1 MDHEN, CDR2 SYDVKM. The CDR3 has 14 residues. V was pared by 6 bases and J by 5 bases, with 4 bases of the junction left unmatched. The whole variable domain, remainder taken from reference TRBV28 and TRBJ2-2, is DVKVTQSSRYLVKRTGEKVFLECVQDMDHENMFWYRQDPGLGLRLIYFSYDVKMKEKGDIPEGYSVSREKKERFSLILESASTNQTSMYLCASSSSGGTGELFFGEGSRLTVL.

The J gene is TRBJ2-7, the V gene TRBV2, with D maybe TRBD2 (7 bases). This CDR3 has 13 residues. Trimming removed 8 bases from V and 2 bases from J, with 13 bases in between. Germline assignment: CDR1 SNHLY and CDR2 FYNNEI. CDR3 sequence (DNA): TGTGCCAGCGGGGGCGGGAGTGCCTACGAGCAGTACTTC. This translates into CASGGGSAYEQYF.

The V and J genes are TRBV27 and TRBJ1-1; D not resolved. V was cut by 5 bases and J by 0 bases, with 10 bases left in between. The CDR3 has 14 amino acids. Germline values: CDR1 MNHEY, CDR2 SMNVEV (reference sequence). CDR3 bases: TGTGCCAGCAGTCCAGGATCAATGAACACTGAAGCTTTCTTT. Protein: CASSPGSMNTEAFF.

V is TRBV6-6 and J is TRBJ2-7; TRBD1 matches 9 bases. The CDR3 contains 16 residues. The ends lost 9 bases at V and 0 bases at J; junction bases unmatched: 12. The germline gives CDR1 MNHNY, CDR2 SVGAGI (reference sequence). CDR3 coding DNA: TGTGCCAGTAGGGACAGGGCAGGCGGGAGCTCCTACGAGCAGTACTTC. It yields the protein CASRDRAGGSSYEQYF.

The genes are TRBV19 and TRBJ1-1, with D unresolved. The length of the CDR3 is 13 residues. The V and J ends lost 5 bases and 2 bases respectively, with 9 bases between them. CDR1 and CDR2 (germline): LNHDA, SQIVND (reference sequence). The CDR3 DNA reads as TGTGCCAGTAGTCCAGGACTTAACACTGAAGCTTTCTTT. Translated, it gives CASSPGLNTEAFF. Full variable domain (rest looked up from reference TRBV19 and TRBJ1-1): DGGITQSPKYLFRKEGQNVTLSCEQNLNHDAMYWYRQDPGQGLRLIYYSQIVNDFQKGDIAEGYSVSREKKESFPLTVTSAQKNPTAFYLCASSPGLNTEAFFGQGTRLTVV.

The V call is TRBV6-1, the J call TRBJ2-5; 14 nucleotides match TRBD2. The CDR3 spans 15 residues. Germline CDR1 reads MNHNS; CDR2 reads SASEGT. V gave up 4 bases and J gave up 4 bases; unmatched junction bases: 2. The CDR3 bases are TGTGCCAGCAGTGGACTAGCGGGGGGGCCAGAGACCCAGTACTTC. Its translation: CASSGLAGGPETQYF.

The chain carries TRBV7-9 and TRBJ1-2; D is unclear. Trimming cost V 1 base and J 5 bases, with 14 bases left between them. Germline-derived CDR1 and CDR2 are SEHNR and FQNEAQ (reference sequence). The CDR3 extends over 15 amino acids. Here the CDR3 reads CASSLVRGSLYGYTF. CDR3 bases: TGTGCCAGCAGCTTAGTAAGAGGGTCCCTATATGGCTACACCTTC.

The chain has TRBV28 and TRBJ2-7; 11 nucleotides line up with TRBD1. Germline CDR1 is MDHEN and CDR2 is SYDVKM. V shed 7 bases and J 2 bases; nucleotides not matched to a gene: 13. This CDR3 contains 17 residues. The CDR3 nucleotides read TGTGCCAGCACCGCCCCGGGGGACAGGGGGGAGCCCTACGAGCAGTACTTC. This gives the protein CASTAPGDRGEPYEQYF.

V and J are TRBV27 and TRBJ2-3; 7 nucleotides match TRBD2. The CDR3 is 16 residues long. V trimming: 2 bases; J trimming: 2 bases; junction bases outside the gene matches: 7. The germline gives CDR1 MNHEY, CDR2 SMNVEV (reference sequence). This CDR3 is CASSLGALANTDTQYF. In nucleotides, the CDR3 is TGTGCCAGCAGTTTAGGGGCACTAGCGAACACAGATACGCAGTATTTT.

The V call is TRBV6-5, the J call TRBJ1-2, with D hard to call. Trimming removed 8 bases from V and 1 base from J, with 17 bases in between. Looked up from germline, CDR1 is MNHEY and CDR2 is SVGAGI. The CDR3 covers 15 residues. The CDR3 DNA reads as TGTGCCAGCGGCACAGATCGGACTTTTAACTATGGCTACACCTTC. It encodes CASGTDRTFNYGYTF.

This sequence joins TRBV7-2 and TRBJ2-3; D unresolved. CDR3 size: 16 residues. Germline CDR1 is SGHTA and CDR2 is FQGNSA. Trimming removed 0 bases from V and 2 bases from J, with 12 bases in between. CDR3 sequence reads: CASSLALGLYTDTQYF. CDR3 DNA sequence: TGTGCCAGCAGCTTAGCTCTGGGCCTTTACACAGATACGCAGTATTTT.

This chain joins TRBV5-1 and TRBJ2-3; 7 nucleotides agree with TRBD2. Trimming cost V 0 bases and J 4 bases; bases outside gene matches: 17. CDR3 size: 19 residues. Germline loops: CDR1 SGHRS, CDR2 YFSETQ. The CDR3 nucleotides are TGCGCCAGCAGCTTGGCCAGCCGGGGGGAGCGGTTTCGGGCAGATACGCAGTATTTT. The encoded protein is CASSLASRGERFRADTQYF. Full variable domain (missing parts from reference TRBV5-1 and TRBJ2-3): KAGVTQTPRYLIKTRGQQVTLSCSPISGHRSVSWYQQTPGQGLQFLFEYFSETQRNKGNFPGRFSGRQFSNSRSEMNVSTLELGDSALYLCASSLASRGERFRADTQYFGPGTRLTVL.

V gene TRBV18 combines with J gene TRBJ2-3, with TRBD2 identical over 7 bases. V gave up 6 bases and J gave up 1 base; unmatched junction bases: 4. CDR1 KGHSH and CDR2 LQKENI come from the germline V gene. The CDR3 has 14 amino acids. In DNA, the CDR3 is TGTGCCAGCTCCTCCAGCGGGGGCACAGATACGCAGTATTTT. This codes for CASSSSGGTDTQYF.

The chain links TRBV2 to TRBJ2-7; 15 bases are a match to TRBD2. V dropped 6 bases and J dropped 3; count of bases not matched to a gene: 0. Germline assignment: CDR1 SNHLY and CDR2 FYNNEI. The CDR3 extends over 14 amino acids. The CDR3 region is CASRGLAGGYEQYF. The CDR3 DNA follows: TGTGCCAGCAGGGGACTAGCGGGGGGCTACGAGCAGTACTTC. Drawing the rest from reference TRBV2 and TRBJ2-7, the complete variable domain is EPEVTQTPSHQVTQMGQEVILRCVPISNHLYFYWYRQILGQKVEFLVSFYNNEISEKSEIFDDQFSVERPDGSNFTLKIRSTKLEDSAMYFCASRGLAGGYEQYFGPGTRLTVT.

The chain couples TRBV19 to TRBJ1-1; 7 bases line up with TRBD1. With V trimmed by 7 bases and J by 1 base, 6 bases remained unmatched. This CDR3 comprises 14 residues. The germline CDR1 and CDR2 sequences are LNHDA and SQIVND (reference sequence). CDR3 in amino acids: CASTIQGGNTEAFF. The DNA of the CDR3 is TGTGCCAGTACCATCCAGGGGGGGAACACTGAAGCTTTCTTT.